This TCR beta chain was found in a study of PD-1 blockade in classical Hodgkin lymphoma. Time point specified: cycle 4 day 1 (C4D1), after less than 7 weeks of nivolumab. Each and every patient relapsed after autologous stem cell transplantation, and patients got differing brentuximab vedotin exposure. Study observations and caveats: Differences between repertoires have undefined causes, possibly disease activity or prior therapy. Newly diagnosed and completely responding patients shared comparable baseline diversity. Newly diagnosed patients were reported to start with lower TCR diversity than healthy donors.

Clones were sequenced by immunoSEQ multiplex PCR, and TCRdb holds only the in-frame ones, with some missing. The sample yields roughly 56,000 clones, roughly 85% seen once. V lost 5 bases to trimming and J lost 2 bases; unmatched junction nucleotides: 10. There are 17 residues in the CDR3. The germline V gene encodes CDR1 LNHDA and CDR2 SQIVND (reference sequence). As to this clone: The antigen remains undetermined.

The rearrangement uses TRBV19 and TRBJ2-4; 9 positions agree with TRBD1. The sequence was obtained from a human donor with classical Hodgkin lymphoma. The sample here was peripheral blood mononuclear cells (PBMCs), taken before the fourth cycle of nivolumab. The chain's CDR3 is CASSHPTGGAPKNIQYF. The CDR3 region has the DNA TGTGCCAGTAGTCATCCAACAGGGGGCGCACCCAAAAACATTCAGTACTTC.